This TCR beta chain derives from a study of T cell responses to AZD1222 COVID-19 vaccine. Measured with immunoSEQ multiplex PCR; TCRdb has only the in-frame clones, and not every one. The sample records fewer than 200,000 clones, roughly 92% being singletons. V was pared by 7 bases and J by 1 base, with 11 bases of the junction left unmatched. The CDR3 contains 17 residues. Germline V lookup: CDR1 MNHEY, CDR2 SMNVEV (reference sequence). The source material was peripheral blood, sampled on day 0 of AZD1222 vaccination. This chain connects TRBV27 to TRBJ2-2; 8 bases are a match to TRBD2. This clonotype originated in an adult in good health. The CDR3 DNA reads TGTGCCAGCACCTCCCCACGGCTAGCGGGGAACACCGGGGAGCTGTTTTTT. Its translation: CASTSPRLAGNTGELFF.